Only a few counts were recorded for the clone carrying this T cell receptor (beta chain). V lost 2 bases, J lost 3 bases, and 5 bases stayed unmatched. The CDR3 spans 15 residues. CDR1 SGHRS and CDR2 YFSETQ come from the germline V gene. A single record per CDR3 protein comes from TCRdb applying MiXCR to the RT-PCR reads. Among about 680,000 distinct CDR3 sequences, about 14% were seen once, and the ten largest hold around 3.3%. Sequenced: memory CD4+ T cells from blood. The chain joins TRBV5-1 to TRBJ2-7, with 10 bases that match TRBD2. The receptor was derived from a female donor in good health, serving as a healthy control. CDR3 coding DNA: TGCGCCAGCAGCTTAATAGCGGGAGGTATCTACGAGCAGTACTTC. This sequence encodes CASSLIAGGIYEQYF.